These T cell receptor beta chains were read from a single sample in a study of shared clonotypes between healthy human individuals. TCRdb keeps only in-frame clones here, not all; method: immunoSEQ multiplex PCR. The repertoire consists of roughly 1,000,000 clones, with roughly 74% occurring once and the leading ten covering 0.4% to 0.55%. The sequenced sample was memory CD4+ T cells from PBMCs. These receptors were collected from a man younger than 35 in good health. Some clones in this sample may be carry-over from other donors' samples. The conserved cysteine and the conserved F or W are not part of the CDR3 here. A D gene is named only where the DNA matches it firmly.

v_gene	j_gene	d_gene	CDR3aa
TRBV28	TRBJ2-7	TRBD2	ASSSPAGFYEQY
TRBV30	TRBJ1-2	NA	AWADSSYGYT
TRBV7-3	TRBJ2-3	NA	ASSLTLGDTQY
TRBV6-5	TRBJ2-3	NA	ASRVDNVGADTQY
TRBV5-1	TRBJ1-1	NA	ASSLADVAF
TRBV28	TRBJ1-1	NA	ASRETGSWEGTEAF
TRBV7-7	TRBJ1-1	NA	ASSKTVDTEAF
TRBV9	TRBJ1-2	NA	ASSPQTNYGYT
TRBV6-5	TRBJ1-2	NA	ASSYEPGAKYGYT
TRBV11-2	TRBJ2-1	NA	ASSSGTVYNEQF
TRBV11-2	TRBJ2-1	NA	ASSLAGRHNEQF
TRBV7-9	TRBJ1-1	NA	ASSLAGTPNTEAF
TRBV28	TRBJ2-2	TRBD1	ASSWDRRSTGELF
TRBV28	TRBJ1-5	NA	ASSPGGAKKRGQPQH
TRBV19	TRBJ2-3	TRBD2	ASSTSGDTQY
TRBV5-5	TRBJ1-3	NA	ASSLWSGPSGNTIY
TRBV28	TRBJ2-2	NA	ASSSKGVGYTGELF
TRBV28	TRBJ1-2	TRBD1	ASSSKGTGDGYT
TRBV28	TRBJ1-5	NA	ASSDDTDASNQPQH
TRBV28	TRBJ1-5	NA	ASRGWVSNQPQH
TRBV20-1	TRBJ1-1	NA	SARGAAEAF
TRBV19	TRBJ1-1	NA	ASSIMGAANTEAF
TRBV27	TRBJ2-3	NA	ASSLTVVGQGRLY
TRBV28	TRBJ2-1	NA	ASGETKTYNEQF
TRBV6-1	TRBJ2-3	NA	ASSEAQGRRAQY
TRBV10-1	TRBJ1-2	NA	ASSGQDYAGNYGYT
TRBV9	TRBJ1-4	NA	ASSSTDLNEKLF
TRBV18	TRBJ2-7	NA	ASSPEAAYEQY
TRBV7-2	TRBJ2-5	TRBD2	ASSPAGTTKETQY
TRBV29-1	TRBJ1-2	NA	SVSPYGYT
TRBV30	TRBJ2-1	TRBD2	AWSGGLAGVDEQF
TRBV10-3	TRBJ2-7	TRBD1	AASTGQGSEQY
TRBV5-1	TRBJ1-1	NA	ASSLKGSWNTEAF
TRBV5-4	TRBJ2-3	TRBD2	ASSLGLAGTDTQY
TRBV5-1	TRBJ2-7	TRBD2	ASSTGTSGRYYEQY
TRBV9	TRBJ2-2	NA	ASSSRDHPPGELF
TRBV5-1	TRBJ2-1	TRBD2	ASSLGSGGYNEQF
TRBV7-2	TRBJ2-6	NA	ASNQGGSGANVLT
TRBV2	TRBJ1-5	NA	ASGDLGGYNQPQH
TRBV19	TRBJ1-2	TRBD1	ASSPDRGPGRYGYT
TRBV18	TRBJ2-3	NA	ASSPNLEGAPDTQY
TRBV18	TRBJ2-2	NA	ASSPNLQKNTGELF
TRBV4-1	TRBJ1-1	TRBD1	ASSQPNRGTEAF
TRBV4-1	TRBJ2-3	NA	ASSQLGVADLYTDTQY
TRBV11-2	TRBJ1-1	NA	ASSEQGSTEAF
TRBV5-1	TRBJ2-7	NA	ASSLGLEYLSYEQY
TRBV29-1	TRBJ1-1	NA	SVFDTEAF
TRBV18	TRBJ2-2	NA	ASSPRPLSLGELF
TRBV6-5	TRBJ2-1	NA	ATLGKSSYNEQF
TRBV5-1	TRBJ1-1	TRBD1	ASRLEGALNTEAF
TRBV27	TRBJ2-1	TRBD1	ASSLPGQGAKEQF
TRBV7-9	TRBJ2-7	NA	ASSLLPNLKYTYEQY
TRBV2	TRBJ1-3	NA	ASNPSSGNTIY
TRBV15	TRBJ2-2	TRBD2	ATRREAGELF
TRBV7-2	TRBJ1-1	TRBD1	ASSSLRGGNTEAF